These 10 T cell receptor beta chains were all obtained from the same sample, sequenced in a study of spatial heterogeneity in lung cancer. Whole-study findings and limits: Tumor mutation counts were tracked by expanded intratumoral alpha and beta TCR counts.

Time point reported: sample taken at primary tumor resection. TCRdb reprocessed the 5' RACE reads with MiXCR, giving one entry per CDR3 protein. The sample carries 8,000 to 10,000 distinct CDR3 sequences, 8.7% recorded once. No antigens are known for them. The specimen comprised lung tumor tissue, sampled at surgery. All receptors come from a female donor with early-stage non-small cell lung cancer.

This clonotype was observed many times. V and J are TRBV20-1 and TRBJ1-1, with D perhaps TRBD1 (5 bases). The CDR3 spans 14 residues. Trimming shortened V by 0 bases and J by 3 bases, and 11 bases separated the two germline ends. CDR1 is DFQATT and CDR2 is SNEGSKA in the germline V gene (reference sequence). CDR3 protein: CSARDLGTHTEAFF. The CDR3 region has the DNA TGCAGTGCTAGAGATCTAGGGACGCACACTGAAGCTTTCTTT.

With regard to this clonotype: A much larger clone lies a single base off, so this may be a read error. V usage is TRBV24-1 and J usage is TRBJ1-2; D might be TRBD1 (6 bases). The germline V and J ends were trimmed by 10 bases and 5 bases, with 22 bases remaining between them. The germline gives CDR1 KGHDR, CDR2 SFDVKD. This CDR3 comprises 15 residues. This CDR3 is CATTLRGADVYGYTF. The CDR3, as DNA: TGTGCCACAACCCTCAGGGGCGCCGACGTTTATGGCTACACCTTC.

There are a few counts of this clonotype. This rearrangement joins TRBV29-1 to TRBJ1-3; D not certain. Per the germline V gene, CDR1 is SQVTM and CDR2 is ANQGSEA. This CDR3 is built from 12 residues. Deletions cut 2 bases from V and 3 bases from J, with 5 bases between. The CDR3 sequence: CSVESGGNTIYF. The DNA of the CDR3 is TGCAGCGTTGAATCAGGTGGAAACACCATATATTTT.

This clonotype was counted at least ten times. The V call is TRBV29-1, the J call TRBJ1-1; D gene ambiguous. The CDR3 covers 10 residues. V shed 6 bases and J shed 9 bases, with 11 bases lying between them. The germline gives CDR1 SQVTM, CDR2 ANQGSEA. CDR3 coding DNA: TGCAGCGTCGCCCTTCCGAAAGCTTTCTTT. This encodes CSVALPKAFF.

This clonotype is labeled as medium-sized. The chain uses TRBV3-1 and TRBJ1-1, with 7 bases that match TRBD1. CDR3 length: 14 residues. The V gene's germline CDR1 is LGHDT and CDR2 YNNKEL (reference sequence). Unmatched junction bases numbered 3, after V lost 2 bases and J lost 3 bases. CDR3 bases: TGTGCCAGCAGCCAATACGGGACAGACACTGAAGCTTTCTTT. Encoded protein: CASSQYGTDTEAFF.

This clonotype was detected many times. J is TRBJ2-6 and V is TRBV19; 9 nucleotides align to TRBD1. Germline loops: CDR1 LNHDA, CDR2 SQIVND (reference sequence). V shed 7 bases and J 0 bases; nucleotides not matched to a gene: 7. This CDR3 region has 17 residues. This CDR3 is CASKKGQGSSGANVLTF. DNA of the CDR3: TGTGCCAGTAAAAAGGGACAGGGCTCCTCTGGGGCCAACGTCCTGACTTTC.

The gene calls are TRBV20-1 and TRBJ1-1; D possibly corresponds to TRBD1 (5 bases). CDR1 is DFQATT and CDR2 is SNEGSKA in the germline V gene (reference sequence). Trimming took off 4 bases at V and 7 bases at J, with 16 bases between the two ends. The CDR3 runs 13 residues. CDR3 in amino acids: CSATGTAPREAFF. In DNA form, the CDR3 reads TGCAGTGCTACCGGGACGGCCCCACGTGAAGCTTTCTTT.

In its sample, this clonotype was seen many times. V and J are TRBV28 and TRBJ2-3; TRBD2 might be the D (5 bases). Trimming left V 8 bases short and J 1 base short, with 10 bases between. Germline lookup yields CDR1 MDHEN and CDR2 SYDVKM. This CDR3 spans 13 amino acids. The CDR3 loop is CASSLGGTDTQYF. In DNA form, the CDR3 reads TGTGCCAGCTCCCTCGGGGGCACAGATACGCAGTATTTT. The whole variable domain, filled in from reference TRBV28 and TRBJ2-3, reads DVKVTQSSRYLVKRTGEKVFLECVQDMDHENMFWYRQDPGLGLRLIYFSYDVKMKEKGDIPEGYSVSREKKERFSLILESASTNQTSMYLCASSLGGTDTQYFGPGTRLTVL.

This clonotype came up many times. The rearrangement uses TRBV21-1 and TRBJ1-5; the D call of TRBD1 is as the table states it, not checked on the DNA. TRBV21-1 is assigned pseudogene status. This CDR3 spans 14 amino acids. The CDR3 sequence: CASSPRDRPPPQHF. CDR3 DNA: TGTGCCAGCAGCCCGCGGGACAGGCCTCCGCCCCAGCATTTT.

This CDR3 is CASRTGTVRAGELFF. The CDR3 coding sequence is TGTGCCAGCAGGACCGGGACAGTGAGGGCCGGGGAGCTGTTTTTT. This sequence joins TRBV2 and TRBJ2-2, with 7 bases lining up with TRBD1. This CDR3 is 15 amino acids long. With V trimmed by 6 bases and J by 6 bases, 10 bases remained unmatched. Germline lookup yields CDR1 SNHLY and CDR2 FYNNEI.